The 25 T cell receptor beta chains reported below all come from one sample, sequenced in a study of T cell changes during pregnancy in multiple sclerosis. The assay was immunoSEQ multiplex PCR, and TCRdb's table has in-frame clones only and misses some. Here the sample spans roughly 40,000 clones, approximately 92% being singletons. Sequencing was performed on CD4+ T cells from peripheral blood mononuclear cells, taken in the first trimester of pregnancy. The receptor source for this set is a female donor with multiple sclerosis, enrolled in a pregnancy study.

V usage is TRBV28 and J usage is TRBJ2-7, with 8 bases fitting TRBD2. This CDR3 contains 14 residues. J was trimmed by 2 bases and V by 6 bases; bases with no gene match: 6. The germline V gene has CDR1 MDHEN and CDR2 SYDVKM. Here the CDR3 DNA reads TGTGCCAGCAGGATAGCGGGACGGGCCTACGAGCAGTACTTC. This translates into CASRIAGRAYEQYF.

This chain uses TRBV29-1 with TRBJ2-7, with 9 bases identical to TRBD1. The germline CDR1 and CDR2 sequences are SQVTM and ANQGSEA. Trimming took 6 bases from V and 7 from J; bases not matched to a gene: 7. There are 12 residues in the CDR3. CDR3 sequence reads: CSVLQGAQEQYF. The CDR3 nucleotides read TGCAGCGTCCTACAGGGGGCGCAGGAGCAGTACTTC.

This rearrangement joins TRBV5-6 to TRBJ2-1; TRBD2 is a possible D gene (6 bases). Germline CDR1 is SGHDT and CDR2 is YYEEEE. The CDR3 spans 16 residues. V lost 0 bases, J lost 0 bases, and 10 bases lay in between. This chain's CDR3 is CASSLGAGISYNEQFF. The CDR3 coding sequence is TGTGCCAGCAGCTTGGGGGCGGGGATCTCCTACAATGAGCAGTTCTTC.

The rearrangement links TRBV28 to TRBJ1-1; a possible D gene is TRBD1 (5 bases). With 6 bases removed from V and 6 bases from J, the gap between germline ends came to 8 bases. CDR1 and CDR2 (germline): MDHEN, SYDVKM. This CDR3 is 11 amino acids long. The chain's CDR3 is CASRGRPEAFF. The CDR3 coding sequence is TGTGCCAGCAGGGGGCGGCCTGAAGCTTTCTTT.

The CDR3 region is CASSTGQWDEQFF. Written as DNA, the CDR3 is TGTGCCAGTAGTACAGGGCAATGGGATGAGCAGTTCTTC. The rearrangement uses TRBV19 and TRBJ2-1; possible D gene TRBD1, 5 bases. This CDR3 spans 13 amino acids. V lost 4 bases and J 8 bases, leaving 12 bases between the germline ends. Per the germline V gene, CDR1 is LNHDA and CDR2 is SQIVND (reference sequence).

V is TRBV28 and J is TRBJ1-4; D is unresolved. The germline CDR1 and CDR2 sequences are MDHEN and SYDVKM. The CDR3 sequence is 13 residues long. V was cut by 6 bases and J by 8 bases, with 13 bases left in between. CDR3 bases: TGTGCCAGCAGCCTGTATATCGAGGAAAAACTGTTTTTT. Encoded protein: CASSLYIEEKLFF.

The chain couples TRBV6-6 to TRBJ2-2; D is undetermined. This CDR3 is 13 amino acids long. In germline, CDR1 is MNHNY, CDR2 SVGAGI (reference sequence). Deletions cut 3 bases from V and 4 bases from J, with 6 bases between. DNA for the CDR3: TGTGCCAGCAGTTATCACTTCACCGGGGAGCTGTTTTTT. Its protein product is CASSYHFTGELFF.

The chain is built from TRBV21-1 and TRBJ2-1; the D segment call TRBD1 is taken from the table without a DNA check. TRBV21-1 counts as a pseudogene. CDR3 length equals 16 residues. The CDR3 DNA reads TGTGCCAGCAGCCCTGGTCCGGGGACAGGTAGAAATGAGCAGTTCTTC. Protein: CASSPGPGTGRNEQFF.

This clone has a handful of counts. The same CDR3 arises from other DNA sequences in this sample as well. The chain couples TRBV28 to TRBJ1-1; 7 positions agree with TRBD1. V lost 3 bases to trimming and J lost 0 bases; unmatched junction nucleotides: 1. This CDR3 contains 14 residues. Germline V CDR1 and CDR2: MDHEN, SYDVKM. The CDR3 region is CASSFGQVNTEAFF. The CDR3, as DNA: TGTGCCAGCAGTTTCGGACAGGTGAACACTGAAGCTTTCTTT.

The CDR3 DNA is TGTGCCAGCACGGGAGAAGTATCCGGGACTAGCGGGAGGGGCAATGAGCAGTTCTTC. Protein product: CASTGEVSGTSGRGNEQFF. The genes are TRBV4-2 and TRBJ2-1, with 16 bases fitting TRBD2. CDR3 length equals 19 residues. Per germline, CDR1 LGHNA and CDR2 YNFKEQ. V was clipped by 7 bases and J by 6 bases; unmatched bases: 15.

The V and J genes are TRBV4-2 and TRBJ2-6; D possibly corresponds to TRBD2 (5 bases). Germline loops: CDR1 LGHNA, CDR2 YNFKEQ. V lost 3 bases, J lost 0 bases, and 18 bases lay in between. This CDR3 spans 19 amino acids. Written as DNA, the CDR3 is TGTGCCAGCAGCCAGGTCGAGGGCAGATCTTACTCTGGGGCCAACGTCCTGACTTTC. Translated: CASSQVEGRSYSGANVLTF.

The chain links TRBV18 to TRBJ2-1; no clear D. V lost 3 bases and J 3 bases, leaving 12 bases between the germline ends. Per germline, CDR1 KGHSH and CDR2 LQKENI. There are 15 residues in the CDR3. CDR3 in amino acids: CASSPYLGSYNEQFF. The CDR3 coding sequence is TGTGCCAGCTCACCCTACCTAGGCAGCTACAATGAGCAGTTCTTC.

The chain links TRBV5-1 to TRBJ2-1; 8 nucleotides agree with TRBD2. Germline values: CDR1 SGHRS, CDR2 YFSETQ. Trimming at V came to 0 bases and at J to 3 bases, leaving 2 bases not matched to a gene. The CDR3 loop spans 15 amino acids. CDR3 coding DNA: TGCGCCAGCAGCTTGGAAGCGGGGGTCTACAATGAGCAGTTCTTC. Amino acids: CASSLEAGVYNEQFF.

This sequence joins TRBV30 and TRBJ1-5, with a weak D call TRBD1 (5 bases). V was clipped by 0 bases and J by 0 bases, with 12 bases between them. The CDR3 extends over 16 amino acids. Germline CDR1 GTSNPN, CDR2 SVGIG (reference sequence). CDR3 in amino acids: CAWSVSTGLSNQPQHF. The CDR3 DNA sequence: TGTGCCTGGAGTGTCTCCACAGGCCTTAGCAATCAGCCCCAGCATTTT.

The rearrangement uses TRBV27 and TRBJ1-1; possible D gene TRBD1, 5 bases. The ends were cut back, 8 bases at V and 5 bases at J, with 15 bases in the middle. Germline V gives CDR1 MNHEY, CDR2 SMNVEV (reference sequence). CDR3 length equals 13 residues. The CDR3 loop reads CASQRGGGTEAFF. In nucleotides, the CDR3 is TGTGCCAGCCAAAGGGGAGGTGGGACTGAAGCTTTCTTT.

The chain joins TRBV27 to TRBJ2-2; the D gene is possibly TRBD2 (6 bases). V was trimmed by 3 bases and J by 1 base, leaving 15 bases between them. The germline gives CDR1 MNHEY, CDR2 SMNVEV (reference sequence). The length of the CDR3 is 17 residues. The CDR3 region is CASSLTPGLRNTGELFF. In DNA form, the CDR3 reads TGTGCCAGCAGTTTGACCCCGGGACTCCGGAACACCGGGGAGCTGTTTTTT.

This chain uses TRBV25-1 with TRBJ2-1; perhaps TRBD2 as D (5 bases). The CDR3 has 16 amino acids. Trimming shortened V by 0 bases and J by 0 bases, and 9 bases separated the two germline ends. Germline V gene lookup returns CDR1 MGHDK and CDR2 SYGVNS. The CDR3 nucleotides are TGTGCCAGCAGTGAATATGGCGGAGGCTCCTACAATGAGCAGTTCTTC. As protein: CASSEYGGGSYNEQFF.

The chain joins TRBV20-1 to TRBJ2-5; 7 bases agree with TRBD2. Trimming cost V 3 bases and J 5 bases; bases outside gene matches: 0. In germline, CDR1 is DFQATT, CDR2 SNEGSKA (reference sequence). The CDR3 extends over 11 amino acids. This CDR3 is CSASGRETQYF. DNA for the CDR3: TGCAGTGCTAGCGGGAGGGAGACCCAGTACTTC.

This clone is a singleton in its sample. This chain connects TRBV7-9 to TRBJ2-3; 7 bases match TRBD1. The CDR3 has 17 amino acids. V was pared by 0 bases and J by 6 bases, with 12 bases of the junction left unmatched. Germline V lookup: CDR1 SEHNR, CDR2 FQNEAQ (reference sequence). Here the CDR3 DNA reads TGTGCCAGCAGCTTAGCACAGGGGCCAGGGGTGGTGGATACGCAGTATTTT. Translating it yields CASSLAQGPGVVDTQYF.

V usage is TRBV6-5 and J usage is TRBJ2-1; D may be TRBD2 (5 bases). Trimming pared 4 bases from V and 3 bases from J, leaving 16 bases between. Germline V gene lookup returns CDR1 MNHEY and CDR2 SVGAGI. The CDR3 totals 16 residues. The CDR3: CASSLVGTRNYNEQFF. CDR3 nucleotide sequence: TGTGCCAGCAGTTTAGTCGGAACTAGGAACTACAATGAGCAGTTCTTC.

The chain employs TRBV9 and TRBJ2-2; 10 nucleotides agree with TRBD2. The junction had 3 bases not matched to a gene; V was cut back by 0 bases and J by 4 bases. This CDR3 contains 16 residues. CDR1 is SGDLS, CDR2 YYNGEE, per germline. CDR3 region: CASSVATSGATGELFF. DNA of the CDR3: TGTGCCAGCAGCGTAGCCACTAGCGGGGCCACCGGGGAGCTGTTTTTT. The entire variable domain, with the rest obtained from reference TRBV9 and TRBJ2-2, is as follows: DSGVTQTPKHLITATGQRVTLRCSPRSGDLSVYWYQQSLDQGLQFLIQYYNGEERAKGNILERFSAQQFPDLHSELNLSSLELGDSALYFCASSVATSGATGELFFGEGSRLTVL.

The genes are TRBV2 and TRBJ2-1; 9 nucleotides match TRBD2. Germline V gene sequence: CDR1 SNHLY, CDR2 FYNNEI. Trimming at V came to 6 bases and at J to 0 bases, leaving 3 bases not matched to a gene. This CDR3 is 15 amino acids long. The chain's CDR3 is CASRGLASSYNEQFF. As DNA, the CDR3 is TGTGCCAGCAGAGGACTAGCGAGCTCCTACAATGAGCAGTTCTTC.

The gene calls are TRBV18 and TRBJ2-1; 7 nucleotides align to TRBD2. This CDR3 region has 16 residues. Per germline, CDR1 KGHSH and CDR2 LQKENI. V lost 4 bases and J lost 7; bases outside the gene matches: 13. The CDR3 region has the DNA TGTGCCAGCTCACTCTCCGGGACTACGAGTAATAATGAGCAGTTCTTC. Amino acid sequence: CASSLSGTTSNNEQFF.

This clone was seen a few times. The chain links TRBV10-2 to TRBJ2-7; 12 bases map to TRBD2. The CDR3 consists of 16 residues. V was pared by 2 bases and J by 6 bases, with 8 bases of the junction left unmatched. Germline CDR1 WSHSY, CDR2 SAAADI. CDR3 sequence reads: CASSERRTSGIGEQYF. CDR3 DNA sequence: TGCGCCAGCAGTGAGCGGCGGACTAGCGGGATTGGCGAGCAGTACTTC.

The chain uses TRBV7-9 and TRBJ2-7; the match to TRBD1 covers 12 bases. The J segment lost 5 bases and the V segment lost 5 bases, leaving 7 bases of the junction unmatched. The germline V gene has CDR1 SEHNR and CDR2 FQNEAQ (reference sequence). The length of the CDR3 is 15 residues. The CDR3 loop reads CASSPSGTGGNEQYF. CDR3 bases: TGTGCCAGCAGCCCCTCCGGGACAGGGGGCAACGAGCAGTACTTC.